The TCR beta chain under discussion was sequenced for a study of cytomegalovirus exposure and HLA in healthy donors. Study outcomes and limitations: Cytomegalovirus status, reportedly, was diagnosed with high specificity and sensitivity by the classifier. An observed cluster of highly shared sequence variants was recorded as a likely sequencing artifact.

The CDR3 extends over 14 amino acids. Germline values: CDR1 SGHDN, CDR2 FVKESK. Amplification used 60 Vbeta primers and 13 Jbeta primers. Clones were sequenced by immunoSEQ multiplex PCR, and TCRdb holds only the in-frame ones, with some missing. The profile covers 100,000 to 150,000 clones, with roughly 70% appearing a single time and around 4% taken by the ten largest. Comment on this clone: Antigen: not known.

The sequence came from a man aged 25-45 years in good health and CMV-seronegative. Sequencing was carried out using PBMCs. V usage is TRBV14 and J usage is TRBJ2-5, with 7 bases aligning to TRBD1. The end of the DNA fits TRBJ2-7 better, so the J call may be wrong. The CDR3 nucleotides are TGTGCCAGCAGGACCGGACAGGACGGCTACGAGCAGTACTTC. Encoded protein: CASRTGQDGYEQYF.